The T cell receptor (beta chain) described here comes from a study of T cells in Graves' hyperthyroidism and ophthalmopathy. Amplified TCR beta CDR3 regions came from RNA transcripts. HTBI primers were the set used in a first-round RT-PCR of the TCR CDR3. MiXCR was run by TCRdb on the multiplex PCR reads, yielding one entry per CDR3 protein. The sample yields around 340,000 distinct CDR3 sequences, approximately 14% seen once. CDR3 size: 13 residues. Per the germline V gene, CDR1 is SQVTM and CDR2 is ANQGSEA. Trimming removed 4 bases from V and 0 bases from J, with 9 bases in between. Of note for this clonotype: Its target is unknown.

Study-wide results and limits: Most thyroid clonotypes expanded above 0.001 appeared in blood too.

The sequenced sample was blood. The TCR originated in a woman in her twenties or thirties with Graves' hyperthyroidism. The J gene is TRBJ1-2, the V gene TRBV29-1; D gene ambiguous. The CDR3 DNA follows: TGCAGCGTTGCAGGCGGGCCTAACTATGGCTACACCTTC. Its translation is CSVAGGPNYGYTF. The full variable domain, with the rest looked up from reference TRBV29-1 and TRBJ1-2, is SAVISQKPSRDICQRGTSLTIQCQVDSQVTMMFWYRQQPGQSLTLIATANQGSEATYESGFVIDKFPISRPNLTFSTLTVSNMSPEDSSIYLCSVAGGPNYGYTFGSGTRLTVV.